The 16 T cell receptor beta chains below all came from one sample that was sequenced in a study of T cells in Graves' hyperthyroidism and ophthalmopathy. Template material for amplifying TCR beta CDR3 regions consisted of RNA transcripts. With the HTBI primer set, the TCR CDR3 went through a first round of RT-PCR. Each CDR3 protein gets one entry after TCRdb re-called the multiplex PCR reads with MiXCR. The table includes some 800,000 distinct CDR3 sequences, roughly 40% detected once. The sequenced sample consisted of blood. All receptors derive from a man aged 18 to 30 with Graves' hyperthyroidism.

The sample holds a few counts of this clonotype. The genes are TRBV6-5 and TRBJ1-1; D uncertain. The CDR3 consists of 13 residues. Trimming cost V 7 bases and J 1 base, with 10 bases left between them. Germline loops: CDR1 MNHEY, CDR2 SVGAGI. The CDR3 DNA is TGTGCCAGCACCGTATTAGGGAACACTGAAGCTTTCTTT. Amino acid sequence: CASTVLGNTEAFF.

This clonotype appeared a few times. The gene calls are TRBV7-3 and TRBJ1-6; D gene uncertain. Germline CDR1 reads SGHTA; CDR2 reads FQGTGA. Trimming shortened V by 0 bases and J by 9 bases, and 9 bases separated the two germline ends. The CDR3 is 14 residues long. CDR3 nucleotides: TGTGCCAGCAGCTTAACGGCAAGTGGTTCACCCCTCCACTTT. Protein sequence: CASSLTASGSPLHF.

This sequence joins TRBV12-3 or TRBV12-4 and TRBJ1-6; no clear D gene. The CDR3 has 12 amino acids. The V gene lost 11 bases and the J gene lost 8 bases, with 13 bases spanning the gap. CDR3 in amino acids: CAANTRDSPLHF. The CDR3 coding sequence is TGTGCCGCCAACACGAGGGATTCACCCCTCCACTTT.

Concerning this clonotype itself: An end of the junction does not agree with germline; a read error may underlie this. This chain connects TRBV2 to TRBJ2-2; 7 nucleotides line up with TRBD1. The germline CDR1 and CDR2 sequences are SNHLY and FYNNEI. This CDR3 has 14 residues. The CDR3 nucleotides are TGTGCCAGCACTGAAGACAGGGCGACCGGGGAGCTGTTTTTT. The encoded protein is CASTEDRATGELFF.

This clonotype came up many times. The rearrangement links TRBV7-2 to TRBJ1-1, with D uncertain. This CDR3 has 15 amino acids. Germline CDR1 and CDR2: SGHTA and FQGNSA. Trimming stripped 1 base from V and 2 bases from J, with 11 bases between. CDR3 DNA: TGTGCCAGCAGCTTAGGTCAGGCCGCCAACACTGAAGCTTTCTTT. Its protein product is CASSLGQAANTEAFF.

This clonotype has just a few counts. This chain uses TRBV7-2 with TRBJ2-7, with D possibly being TRBD2 (5 bases). This CDR3 has 15 residues. From germline, CDR1 is SGHTA and CDR2 FQGNSA. The V end lost 5 bases, the J end lost 0 bases, and 14 bases lay between the germline ends. This CDR3 reads CASSQRTFSSYEQYF. CDR3 DNA sequence: TGTGCCAGCAGCCAAAGGACTTTTAGCTCCTACGAGCAGTACTTC.

This clonotype was counted at least ten times. In DNA, the CDR3 is TGTGCCAGCAGTTTAGGGGTGGGCCAGCCCCAGCATTTT. This encodes CASSLGVGQPQHF. The chain couples TRBV12-3 or TRBV12-4 to TRBJ1-5, with D unclear. Trimming took off 1 base at V and 7 bases at J, with 8 bases between the two ends. This CDR3 comprises 13 residues.

This clonotype was seen more than once but under ten times. This chain uses TRBV2 with TRBJ1-1; D perhaps matches TRBD1 (5 bases). The CDR3 runs to 13 residues. CDR1 and CDR2 (germline): SNHLY, FYNNEI. With 5 bases removed from V and 4 bases from J, the gap between germline ends came to 11 bases. The CDR3 coding sequence is TGTGCCAGCAGTCCTGGACAAGCCACTGAAGCTTTCTTT. The encoded protein is CASSPGQATEAFF.

This clonotype was recorded at least ten times. The chain employs TRBV7-2 and TRBJ2-7; a possible D gene is TRBD1 (7 bases). V shed 2 bases and J shed 4 bases, with 15 bases lying between them. From germline, CDR1 is SGHTA and CDR2 FQGNSA. The CDR3 is 15 residues long. CDR3 protein: CASSLSRAGGYEQYF. CDR3 in DNA: TGTGCCAGCAGCTTAAGTCGTGCAGGGGGGTACGAGCAGTACTTC.

Many counts were recorded for this clonotype. The chain employs TRBV9 and TRBJ2-7, with TRBD1 matching over 7 bases. This CDR3 has 14 residues. The V gene end was trimmed by 4 bases and the J gene end by 2 bases; junction bases not matched to a gene: 6. The V gene's germline CDR1 is SGDLS and CDR2 YYNGEE. The CDR3 DNA reads as TGTGCCAGCAGCCCGACAGGGAGCGCCTACGAGCAGTACTTC. Protein: CASSPTGSAYEQYF.

This clonotype was counted between two and nine times. This rearrangement joins TRBV10-3 to TRBJ1-1, with D tentatively TRBD1 (5 bases). Germline-derived CDR1 and CDR2 are ENHRY and SYGVKD. Trimming shortened V by 10 bases and J by 6 bases, and 18 bases separated the two germline ends. CDR3 length: 13 residues. For the CDR3, the DNA is TGTGCCAGCAGATCGCATCAGGGACCTGAAGCTTTCTTT. Translating gives CASRSHQGPEAFF.

This clonotype appeared many times. CDR3: CASSQEGLGNQPQHF. In DNA form, the CDR3 reads TGTGCCAGTAGTCAGGAGGGGTTGGGCAATCAGCCCCAGCATTTT. The chain links TRBV19 to TRBJ1-5; perhaps TRBD1 as D (5 bases). The germline CDR1 and CDR2 sequences are LNHDA and SQIVND (reference sequence). The ends were cut back, 5 bases at V and 2 bases at J, with 13 bases in the middle. CDR3 length: 15 amino acids.

The chain links TRBV2 to TRBJ2-5; TRBD1 matches 10 bases. Germline loops: CDR1 SNHLY, CDR2 FYNNEI. The CDR3 extends over 15 amino acids. Trimming cost V 4 bases and J 9 bases; bases outside gene matches: 11. CDR3 protein: CASSGGQGNNQPQYF. The DNA of the CDR3 is TGTGCCAGCAGTGGGGGACAGGGGAACAATCAGCCCCAGTACTTC.

This clonotype showed up just a few times. The J gene is TRBJ2-5, the V gene TRBV9; perhaps D is TRBD1 or TRBD2 (7 bases each). The germline V and J ends were trimmed by 4 bases and 3 bases, with 19 bases remaining between them. The CDR3 is made up of 16 amino acids. Germline V lookup: CDR1 SGDLS, CDR2 YYNGEE. CDR3 in amino acids: CASSLGRGRDKETQYF. The CDR3, as DNA: TGTGCCAGCAGCCTGGGGAGGGGGCGAGATAAAGAGACCCAGTACTTC.

This clonotype has a count of ten or more. The V and J genes are TRBV15 and TRBJ1-3; 9 bases are a match to TRBD1. The trim removed 6 bases at V and 2 bases at J, leaving 5 bases unmatched. The CDR3 has 15 residues. The germline gives CDR1 LNHNV, CDR2 YYDKDF (reference sequence). The CDR3 loop is CATSKGQGAGNTIYF. CDR3 sequence (DNA): TGTGCCACCAGTAAGGGACAGGGCGCTGGAAACACCATATATTTT.

This clonotype was observed at least ten times. A read error may produce the germline difference seen at one junction end. This chain uses TRBV7-9 with TRBJ2-5, with unresolved D. The CDR3 runs 12 residues. The germline CDR1 and CDR2 sequences are SEHNR and FQNEAQ (reference sequence). DNA of the CDR3: TGTGCCAGCAGCTCGGACGAAGAGTCCCAGTACTTC. This sequence encodes CASSSDEESQYF.